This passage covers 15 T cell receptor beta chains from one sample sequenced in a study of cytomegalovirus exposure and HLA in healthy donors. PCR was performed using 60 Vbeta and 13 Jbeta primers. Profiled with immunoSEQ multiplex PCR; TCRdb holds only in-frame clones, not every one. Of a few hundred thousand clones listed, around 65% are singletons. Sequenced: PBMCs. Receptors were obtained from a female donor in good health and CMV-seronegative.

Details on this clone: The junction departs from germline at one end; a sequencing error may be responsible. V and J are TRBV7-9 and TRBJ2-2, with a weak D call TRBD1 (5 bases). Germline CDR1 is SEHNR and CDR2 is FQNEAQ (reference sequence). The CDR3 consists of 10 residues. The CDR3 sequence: CSSSRTKLFF. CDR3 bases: TGTTCCAGCAGCCGGACAAAGCTGTTTTTT.

In DNA form, the CDR3 reads TGTGCCAGCAGCTTGGTGCCAGCGGCAAACACCGGGGAGCTGTTTTTT. Translating it yields CASSLVPAANTGELFF. The chain uses TRBV5-4 and TRBJ2-2; a possible D gene is TRBD2 (5 bases). The CDR3 length is 16 residues. Germline CDR1 and CDR2: SGHNT and YYREEE (reference sequence). Trimming cost V 0 bases and J 2 bases, with 11 bases left between them.

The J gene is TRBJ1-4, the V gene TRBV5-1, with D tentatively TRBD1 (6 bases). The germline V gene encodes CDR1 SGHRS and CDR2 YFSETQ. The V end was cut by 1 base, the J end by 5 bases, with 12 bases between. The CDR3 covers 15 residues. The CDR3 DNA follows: TGCGCCAGCAGCTTGATTGGGCAGGGGAATGAAAAACTGTTTTTT. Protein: CASSLIGQGNEKLFF. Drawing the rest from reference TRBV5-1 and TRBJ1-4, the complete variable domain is KAGVTQTPRYLIKTRGQQVTLSCSPISGHRSVSWYQQTPGQGLQFLFEYFSETQRNKGNFPGRFSGRQFSNSRSEMNVSTLELGDSALYLCASSLIGQGNEKLFFGSGTQLSVL.

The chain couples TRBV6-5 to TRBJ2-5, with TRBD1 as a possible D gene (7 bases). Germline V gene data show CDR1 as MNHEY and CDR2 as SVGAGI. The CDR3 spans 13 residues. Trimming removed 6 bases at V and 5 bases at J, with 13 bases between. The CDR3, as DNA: TGTGCCAGCAGCAGGGGGAGGCCGGAGACCCAGTACTTC. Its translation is CASSRGRPETQYF.

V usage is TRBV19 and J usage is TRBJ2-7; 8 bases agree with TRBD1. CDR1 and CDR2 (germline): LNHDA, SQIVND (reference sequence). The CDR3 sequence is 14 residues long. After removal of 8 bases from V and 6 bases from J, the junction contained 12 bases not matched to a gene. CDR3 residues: CASGPGQGLSEQYF. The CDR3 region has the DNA TGTGCCAGTGGCCCAGGACAGGGTCTTTCCGAGCAGTACTTC.

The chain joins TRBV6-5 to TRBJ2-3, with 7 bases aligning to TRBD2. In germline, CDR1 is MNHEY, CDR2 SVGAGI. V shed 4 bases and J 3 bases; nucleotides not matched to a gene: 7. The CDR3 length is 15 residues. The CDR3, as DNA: TGTGCCAGCAGTTTGACGTTGCGGGAGACAGATACGCAGTATTTT. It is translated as CASSLTLRETDTQYF.

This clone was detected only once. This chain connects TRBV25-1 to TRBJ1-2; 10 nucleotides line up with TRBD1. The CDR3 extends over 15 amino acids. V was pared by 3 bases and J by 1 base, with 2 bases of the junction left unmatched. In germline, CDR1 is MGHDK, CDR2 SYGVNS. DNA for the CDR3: TGTGCCAGCAGTGAGCGGACAGGGGGTAACTATGGCTACACCTTC. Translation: CASSERTGGNYGYTF.

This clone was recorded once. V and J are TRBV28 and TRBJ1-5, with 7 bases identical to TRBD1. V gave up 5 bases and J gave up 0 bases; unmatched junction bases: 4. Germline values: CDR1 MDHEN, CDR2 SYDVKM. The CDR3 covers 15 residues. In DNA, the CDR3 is TGTGCCAGCAGTCCCGGGACAGTTAGCAATCAGCCCCAGCATTTT. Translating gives CASSPGTVSNQPQHF.

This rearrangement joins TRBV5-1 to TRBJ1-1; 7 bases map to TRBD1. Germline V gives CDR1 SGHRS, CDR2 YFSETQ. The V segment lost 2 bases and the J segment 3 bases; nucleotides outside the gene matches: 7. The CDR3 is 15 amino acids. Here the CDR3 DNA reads TGCGCCAGCAGCTTTACAGGGGTCGGGGACACTGAAGCTTTCTTT. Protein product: CASSFTGVGDTEAFF.

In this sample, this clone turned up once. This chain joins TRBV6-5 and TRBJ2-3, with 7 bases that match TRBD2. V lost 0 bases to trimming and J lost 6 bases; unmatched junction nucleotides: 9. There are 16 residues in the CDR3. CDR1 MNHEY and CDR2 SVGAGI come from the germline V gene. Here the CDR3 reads CASSYSSGRAFDTQYF. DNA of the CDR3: TGTGCCAGCAGTTACTCGAGTGGGAGGGCCTTCGATACGCAGTATTTT.

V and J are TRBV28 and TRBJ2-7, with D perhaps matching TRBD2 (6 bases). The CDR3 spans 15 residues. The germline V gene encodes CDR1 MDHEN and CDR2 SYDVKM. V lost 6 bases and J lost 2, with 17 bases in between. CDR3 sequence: CASRKREQAAYEQYF. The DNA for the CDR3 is TGTGCCAGCAGAAAACGGGAGCAGGCGGCCTACGAGCAGTACTTC.

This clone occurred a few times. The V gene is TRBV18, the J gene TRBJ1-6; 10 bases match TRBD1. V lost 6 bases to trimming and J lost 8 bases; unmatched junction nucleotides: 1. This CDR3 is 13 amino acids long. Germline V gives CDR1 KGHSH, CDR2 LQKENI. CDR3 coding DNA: TGTGCCAGCTCCGGACAGGGGGATTCACCCCTCCACTTT. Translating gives CASSGQGDSPLHF.

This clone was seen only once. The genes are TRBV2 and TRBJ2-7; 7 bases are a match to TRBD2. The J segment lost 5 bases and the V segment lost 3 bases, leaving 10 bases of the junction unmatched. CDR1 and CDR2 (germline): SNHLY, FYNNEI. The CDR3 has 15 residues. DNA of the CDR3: TGTGCCAGCAGTGAGGGGAGGGCAGGGATCCACGAGCAGTACTTC. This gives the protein CASSEGRAGIHEQYF.

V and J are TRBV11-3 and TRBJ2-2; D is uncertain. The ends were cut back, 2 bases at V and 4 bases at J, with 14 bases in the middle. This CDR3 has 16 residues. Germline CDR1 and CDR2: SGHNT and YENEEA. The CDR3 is CASSLSSSRGTGELFF. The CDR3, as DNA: TGTGCCAGCAGCTTATCTTCCAGCCGCGGCACCGGGGAGCTGTTTTTT.

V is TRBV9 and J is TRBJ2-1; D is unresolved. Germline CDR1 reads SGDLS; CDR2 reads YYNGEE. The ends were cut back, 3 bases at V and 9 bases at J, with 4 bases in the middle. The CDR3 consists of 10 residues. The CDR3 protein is CASSGSEQFF. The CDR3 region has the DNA TGTGCCAGCAGCGGTAGTGAGCAGTTCTTC.